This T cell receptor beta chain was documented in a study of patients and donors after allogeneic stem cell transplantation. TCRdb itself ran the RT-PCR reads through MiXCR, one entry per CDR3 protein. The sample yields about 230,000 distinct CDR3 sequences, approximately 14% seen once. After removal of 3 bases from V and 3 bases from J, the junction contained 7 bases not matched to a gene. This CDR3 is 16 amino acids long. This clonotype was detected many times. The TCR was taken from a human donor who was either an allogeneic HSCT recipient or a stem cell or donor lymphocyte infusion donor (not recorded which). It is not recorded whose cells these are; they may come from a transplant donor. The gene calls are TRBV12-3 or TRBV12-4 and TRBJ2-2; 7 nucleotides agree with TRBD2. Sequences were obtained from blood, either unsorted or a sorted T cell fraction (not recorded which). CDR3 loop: CASSFGGSVDTGELFF. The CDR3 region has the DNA TGTGCCAGCAGTTTTGGCGGGAGCGTGGACACCGGGGAGCTGTTTTTT.